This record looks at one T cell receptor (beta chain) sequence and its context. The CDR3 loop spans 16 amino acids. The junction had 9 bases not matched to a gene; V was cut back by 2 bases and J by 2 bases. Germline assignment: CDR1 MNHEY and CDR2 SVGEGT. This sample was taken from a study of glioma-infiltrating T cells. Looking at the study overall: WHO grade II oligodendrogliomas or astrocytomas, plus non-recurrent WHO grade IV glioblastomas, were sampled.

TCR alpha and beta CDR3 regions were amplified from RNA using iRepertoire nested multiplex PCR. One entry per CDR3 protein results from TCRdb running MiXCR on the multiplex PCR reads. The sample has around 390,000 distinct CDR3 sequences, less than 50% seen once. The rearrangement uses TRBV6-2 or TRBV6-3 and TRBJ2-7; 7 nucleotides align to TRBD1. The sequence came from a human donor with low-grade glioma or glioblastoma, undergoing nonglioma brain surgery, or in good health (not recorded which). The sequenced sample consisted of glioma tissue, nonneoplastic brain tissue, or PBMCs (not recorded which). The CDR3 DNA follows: TGTGCCAGCAGTTACGGTATGGTGGACAGGCCCTACGAGCAGTACTTC. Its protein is CASSYGMVDRPYEQYF.